This TCR beta chain was recorded in a study of CD8+ T cells in alopecia areata. On the study more broadly: Severity was scored as percentage of affected scalp area in treated patients.

Treatment given: oral pan-JAK inhibitor, 5-10 mg twice daily. Whole-study findings and limits: Affected scalp, especially in alopecia totalis/universalis, had a higher clonality than normal scalp did. Patients showed less clear TCR sequence sharing than mice, possibly partly because of HLA diversity. With tofacitinib ongoing, many expanded lesional clones persisted in both scalp and blood.

About this clone itself: Its cognate antigen is unknown.

RNA was extracted and reverse transcribed into cDNA as the sequencing template. Here immunoSEQ multiplex PCR was the method, and the copy in TCRdb shows in-frame clones only, minus some. The table shows 130,000 or so clones, with approximately 57% occurring only once. This CDR3 spans 16 amino acids. Germline CDR1 and CDR2: MGHRA and YSYEKL. J lost 6 bases, V lost 0 bases, and 6 bases had no gene match. The chain uses TRBV4-1 and TRBJ1-5; 9 nucleotides agree with TRBD1. The clonotype originates from a human donor with alopecia areata. The source was CD4+ T cells sorted from blood, collected at week 4, from a patient treated with tofacitinib. CDR3 region: CASSQEGTGRTQPQHF. The CDR3 DNA reads TGCGCCAGCAGCCAAGAAGGGACAGGGAGGACTCAGCCCCAGCATTTT.